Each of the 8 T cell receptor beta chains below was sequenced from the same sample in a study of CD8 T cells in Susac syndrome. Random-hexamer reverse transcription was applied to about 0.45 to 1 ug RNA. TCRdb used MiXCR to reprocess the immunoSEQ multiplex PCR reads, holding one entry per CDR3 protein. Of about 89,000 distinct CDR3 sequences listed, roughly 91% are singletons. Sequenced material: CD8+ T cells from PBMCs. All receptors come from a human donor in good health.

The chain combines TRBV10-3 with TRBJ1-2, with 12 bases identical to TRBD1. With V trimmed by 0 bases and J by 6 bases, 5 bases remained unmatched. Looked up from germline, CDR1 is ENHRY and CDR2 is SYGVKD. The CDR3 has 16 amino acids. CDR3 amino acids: CAISESRDRGHDGYTF. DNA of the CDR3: TGTGCCATCAGTGAGTCGAGGGACAGGGGGCATGATGGCTACACCTTC.

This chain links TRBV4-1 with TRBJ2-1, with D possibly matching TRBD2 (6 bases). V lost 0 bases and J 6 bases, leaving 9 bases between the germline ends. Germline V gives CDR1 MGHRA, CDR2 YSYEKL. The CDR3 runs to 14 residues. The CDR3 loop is CASSQEGDFNEQFF. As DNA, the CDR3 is TGCGCCAGCAGCCAAGAGGGGGACTTCAATGAGCAGTTCTTC.

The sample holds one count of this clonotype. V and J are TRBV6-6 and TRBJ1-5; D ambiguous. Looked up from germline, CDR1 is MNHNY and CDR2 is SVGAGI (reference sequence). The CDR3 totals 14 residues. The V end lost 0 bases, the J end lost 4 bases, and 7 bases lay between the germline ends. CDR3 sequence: CASSYSPLNQPQHF. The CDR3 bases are TGTGCCAGCAGTTACTCCCCTCTAAATCAGCCCCAGCATTTT.

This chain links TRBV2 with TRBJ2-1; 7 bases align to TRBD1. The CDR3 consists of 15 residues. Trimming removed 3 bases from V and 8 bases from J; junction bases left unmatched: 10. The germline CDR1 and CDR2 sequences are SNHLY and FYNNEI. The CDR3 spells CASSEETGLGDEQFF. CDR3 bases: TGTGCCAGCAGTGAGGAGACAGGGTTGGGTGATGAGCAGTTCTTC.

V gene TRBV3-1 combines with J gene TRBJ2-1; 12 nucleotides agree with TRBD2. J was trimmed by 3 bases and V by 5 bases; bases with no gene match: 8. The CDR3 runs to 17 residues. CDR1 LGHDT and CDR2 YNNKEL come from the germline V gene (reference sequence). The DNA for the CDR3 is TGTGCCAGCAGCGATCCTAGCGGGGGGGAGCTCTACAATGAGCAGTTCTTC. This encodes CASSDPSGGELYNEQFF.

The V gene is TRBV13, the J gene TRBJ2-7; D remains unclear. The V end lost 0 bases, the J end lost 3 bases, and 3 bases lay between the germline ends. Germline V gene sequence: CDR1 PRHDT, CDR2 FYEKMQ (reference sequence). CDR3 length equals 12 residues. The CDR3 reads CASSLGRYEQYF. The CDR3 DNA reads TGTGCCAGCAGCTTAGGCCGCTACGAGCAGTACTTC.

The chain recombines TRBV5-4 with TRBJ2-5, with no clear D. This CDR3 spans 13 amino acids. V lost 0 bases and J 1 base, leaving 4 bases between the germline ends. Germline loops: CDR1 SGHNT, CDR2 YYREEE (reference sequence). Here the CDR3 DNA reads TGTGCCAGCAGCTTGGACACCCAAGAGACCCAGTACTTC. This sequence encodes CASSLDTQETQYF.

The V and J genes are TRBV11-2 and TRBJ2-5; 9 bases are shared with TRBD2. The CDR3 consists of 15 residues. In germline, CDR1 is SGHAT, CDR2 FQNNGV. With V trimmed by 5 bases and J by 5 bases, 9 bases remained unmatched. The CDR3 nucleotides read TGTGCCAGCAGCCATCTAGCGGGGCAAGGGGAGACCCAGTACTTC. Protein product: CASSHLAGQGETQYF.